This T cell receptor beta chain was identified during a study of T cell responses to AZD1222 COVID-19 vaccine. This clone was detected only a few times. Its antigen is as yet unknown. Study conclusions and caveats: The donor cohort was predominantly white British with a female majority, and clonal diversity may have been underestimated.

This CDR3 is 13 amino acids long. Germline CDR1 MNHEY, CDR2 SVGAGI. Trimming shortened V by 5 bases and J by 5 bases, and 12 bases separated the two germline ends. Assay: immunoSEQ multiplex PCR; the TCRdb copy retains only in-frame clones and omits some. The sample holds 100,000 to 150,000 clones, 90% seen once. This specimen consisted of peripheral blood, obtained on day 0 of AZD1222 vaccination. The J gene is TRBJ1-1, the V gene TRBV6-5; no definite D call. This receptor was taken from an adult in good health. The CDR3 region is CASSTHTGTEAFF. CDR3 coding DNA: TGTGCCAGCAGTACTCATACGGGAACTGAAGCTTTCTTT.